In this sample, the clone carrying this T cell receptor (beta chain) turned up many times. This record belongs to a study of T cells after yellow fever vaccination. TCRdb processed the 5' RACE reads anew with MiXCR; each CDR3 protein has one entry. The table has about 350,000 distinct CDR3 sequences, roughly 8.4% seen once. This CDR3 comprises 14 residues. J gave up 4 bases and V 3 bases, and 2 bases lay outside the gene matches. The chain couples TRBV12-3 or TRBV12-4 to TRBJ2-2, with TRBD2 matching 7 bases. The TCR sequence derives from a man younger than 35 who received the YFV17D yellow fever vaccine. Sequenced material: PBMCs, taken more than 35 days after the first yellow fever vaccination. CDR3 in amino acids: CASSLGGGTGELFF. The CDR3 nucleotides are TGTGCCAGCAGTTTGGGCGGGGGCACCGGGGAGCTGTTTTTT.